The present T cell receptor beta chain was sequenced within a study of cytomegalovirus exposure and HLA in healthy donors. Overall study results and limits: When analyzed later, a missense DCLRE1C variant was found to be linked to TCR beta V- and J-gene trimming.

Primers for the PCR totalled 60 Vbeta and 13 Jbeta. Assay: immunoSEQ multiplex PCR; the TCRdb copy retains only in-frame clones and omits some. The sample carries about 120,000 clones, about 80% recorded once. About this clone: Antigen unknown.

Between the trimmed V and J ends, which lost 11 bases and 6 bases, there was a span of 17 bases. CDR1 MNHEY and CDR2 SVGAGI come from the germline V gene. This CDR3 is 12 amino acids long. This receptor was taken from a man younger than 35 in good health and CMV-seronegative. V usage is TRBV6-5 and J usage is TRBJ2-7; perhaps TRBD2 as D (5 bases). The material sequenced was PBMCs. The CDR3 bases are TGTGCCGGCCGGGGAGATCCGCCCGAGCAGTACTTC. Translation gives CAGRGDPPEQYF.